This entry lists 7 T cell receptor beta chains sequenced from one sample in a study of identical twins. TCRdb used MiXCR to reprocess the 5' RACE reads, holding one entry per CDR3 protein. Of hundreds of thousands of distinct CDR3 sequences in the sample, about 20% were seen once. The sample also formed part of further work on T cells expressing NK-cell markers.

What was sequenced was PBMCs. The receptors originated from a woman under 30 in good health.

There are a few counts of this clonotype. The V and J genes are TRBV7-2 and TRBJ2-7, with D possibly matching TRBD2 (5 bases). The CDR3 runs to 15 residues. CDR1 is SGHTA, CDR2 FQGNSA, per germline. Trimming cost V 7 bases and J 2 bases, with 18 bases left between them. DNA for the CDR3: TGTGCCAGCAAGCTTGAGGGAGCCCCCACCTACGAGCAGTACTTC. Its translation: CASKLEGAPTYEQYF.

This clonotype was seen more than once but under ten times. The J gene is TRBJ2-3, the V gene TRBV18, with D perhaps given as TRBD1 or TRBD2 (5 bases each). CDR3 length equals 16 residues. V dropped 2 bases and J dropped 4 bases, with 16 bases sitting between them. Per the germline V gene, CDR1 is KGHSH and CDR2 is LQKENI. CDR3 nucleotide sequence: TGTGCCAGCTCACCAGATGGGACCGATCTCCCAGATACGCAGTATTTT. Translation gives CASSPDGTDLPDTQYF.

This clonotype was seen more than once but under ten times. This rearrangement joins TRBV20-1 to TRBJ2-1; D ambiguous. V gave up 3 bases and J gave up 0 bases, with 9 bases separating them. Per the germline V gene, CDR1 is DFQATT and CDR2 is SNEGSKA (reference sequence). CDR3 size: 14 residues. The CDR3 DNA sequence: TGCAGTGCTAGGTGGGCTAGCTCCTACAATGAGCAGTTCTTC. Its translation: CSARWASSYNEQFF.

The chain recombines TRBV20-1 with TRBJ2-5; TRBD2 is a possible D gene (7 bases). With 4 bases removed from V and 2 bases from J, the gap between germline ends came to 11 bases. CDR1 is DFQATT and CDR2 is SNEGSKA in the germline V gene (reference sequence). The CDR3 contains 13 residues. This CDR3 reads CSAIRGLQETQYF. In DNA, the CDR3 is TGCAGTGCTATCAGGGGACTACAAGAGACCCAGTACTTC.

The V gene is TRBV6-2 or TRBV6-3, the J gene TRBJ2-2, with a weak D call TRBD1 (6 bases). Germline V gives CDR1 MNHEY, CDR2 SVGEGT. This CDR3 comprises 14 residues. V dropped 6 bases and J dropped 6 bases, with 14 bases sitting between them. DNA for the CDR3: TGTGCCAGCAGAAACTACACAGGGTCCGGGGAGCTGTTTTTT. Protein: CASRNYTGSGELFF.

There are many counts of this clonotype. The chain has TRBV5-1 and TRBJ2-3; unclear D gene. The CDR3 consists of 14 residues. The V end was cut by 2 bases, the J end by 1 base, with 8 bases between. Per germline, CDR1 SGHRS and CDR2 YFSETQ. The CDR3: CASSFPGRTDTQYF. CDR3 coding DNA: TGCGCCAGCAGCTTCCCCGGGCGCACAGATACGCAGTATTTT.

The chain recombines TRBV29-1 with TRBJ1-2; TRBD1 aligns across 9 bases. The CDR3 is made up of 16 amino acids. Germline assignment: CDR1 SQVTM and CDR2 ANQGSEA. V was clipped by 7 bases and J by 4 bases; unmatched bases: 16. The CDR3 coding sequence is TGCAGCGCGGACCTCGGGACAGGGACTATTGGCTATGGCTACACCTTC. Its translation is CSADLGTGTIGYGYTF.